This T cell receptor beta chain originates from a study of T cell responses to AZD1222 COVID-19 vaccine. CDR3 length: 16 amino acids. Germline lookup yields CDR1 SGHKS and CDR2 YYEKEE (reference sequence). V lost 5 bases to trimming and J lost 1 base; unmatched junction nucleotides: 7. The data were produced by immunoSEQ multiplex PCR, yet TCRdb's version contains in-frame clones alone and is incomplete. The data hold approximately 120,000 clones, with 88% observed a single time. To note about this clone: What it binds is not known.

Overall study findings and caveats: Vaccine-associated CD4 TCRs spanned spike, dominant at 160-218 and 743-854.

V and J are TRBV5-5 and TRBJ2-1; TRBD1 aligns across 9 bases. The specimen was peripheral blood, collected on day 0 of MenACWY control vaccination. This TCR derives from an adult in good health. CDR3 protein: CASRDPGQGSYNEQFF. The CDR3 DNA is TGTGCCAGCAGAGATCCGGGACAGGGTTCCTACAATGAGCAGTTCTTC.